One and the same sample provided the 22 T cell receptor beta chains below, sequenced in a study of T cells in Graves' hyperthyroidism and ophthalmopathy (dated by TCRdb to the late 2010s). The library relied on multiplex PCR. Sequenced using an Illumina HiSeq 2000. Amplification of TCR beta CDR3 regions was carried out from RNA transcripts. The first round of RT-PCR for the TCR CDR3 was performed with the HTBI primer set and the Qiagen OneStep RT-PCR kit. Using fastp trimming at Q25 and MiXCR clonotype assembly, TCRdb reanalyzed the public sequencing data and kept in-frame beta chains. Rows matching on CDR3 protein sequence are summarized as one entry with the most common DNA and genes. This sample has around 340,000 distinct CDR3 sequences in its table, and approximately 17% of those were observed once. Around a third of the sample belongs to the ten largest clones. Sequencing input: blood. Receptor source: a woman between 25 and 40 years old with Graves' hyperthyroidism that later progressed to Graves' ophthalmopathy.

The table lists this clonotype with many counts. This rearrangement joins TRBV20-1 to TRBJ2-5; 8 positions agree with TRBD2. The CDR3 has 15 amino acids. Trimming took 0 bases from V and 2 from J; bases not matched to a gene: 5. Germline CDR1 is DFQATT and CDR2 is SNEGSKA (reference sequence). The DNA of the CDR3 is TGCAGTGCTAGAGAAGAGCGGGGGATTCAAGAGACCCAGTACTTC. The encoded protein is CSAREERGIQETQYF.

This clonotype has more than one count but fewer than ten. The chain carries TRBV3-1 and TRBJ1-4; 10 positions match TRBD1. J gave up 6 bases and V 4 bases, and 5 bases lay outside the gene matches. This CDR3 region has 15 residues. Germline CDR1 is LGHDT and CDR2 is YNNKEL (reference sequence). CDR3 in amino acids: CASSPTGTGDEKLFF. The CDR3 coding sequence is TGTGCCAGCAGCCCCACCGGGACAGGGGATGAAAAACTGTTTTTT.

This clonotype was counted many times. The V gene is TRBV19, the J gene TRBJ2-7; 8 bases align to TRBD1. Per germline, CDR1 LNHDA and CDR2 SQIVND (reference sequence). The CDR3 has 14 residues. Trimming cost V 4 bases and J 3 bases; bases outside gene matches: 5. In DNA form, the CDR3 reads TGTGCCAGTAGTAAGACAGGGGCTGTCTACGAGCAGTACTTC. This gives the protein CASSKTGAVYEQYF.

This clonotype was detected many times. This rearrangement joins TRBV7-8 to TRBJ2-1, with D maybe TRBD2 (5 bases). The germline CDR1 and CDR2 sequences are SGHVS and FQNEAQ. Trimming pared 1 base from V and 4 bases from J, leaving 17 bases between. This CDR3 has 17 residues. The CDR3 loop is CASSLEGLEDPYNEQFF. The CDR3 region has the DNA TGTGCCAGCAGCTTAGAGGGTTTGGAGGACCCTTACAATGAGCAGTTCTTC.

Of note for this clonotype: A much more abundant neighbour one base away suggests this may be a read error. The chain has TRBV28 and TRBJ1-2; D remains unclear. The germline V and J ends were trimmed by 7 bases and 0 bases, with 24 bases remaining between them. The germline CDR1 and CDR2 sequences are MDHEN and SYDVKM. This CDR3 contains 18 residues. The CDR3 loop is CASTPGEDSVGPNYGYTF. The DNA of the CDR3 is TGTGCCAGCACCCCTGGAGAGGATAGTGTTGGCCCTAACTATGGCTACACCTTC.

This clonotype has just a few counts. The junction shows a germline mismatch at one end, possibly a read error. The chain joins TRBV4-2 to TRBJ2-3; 10 bases map to TRBD1. The CDR3 is 16 amino acids. CDR1 LGHNA and CDR2 YNFKEQ come from the germline V gene. The CDR3 here is CASSQTGGLSTNTQYF. As DNA, the CDR3 is TGTGCCAGCAGCCAGACAGGGGGCTTAAGCACAAATACGCAGTATTTT.

This clonotype was counted many times. The J gene is TRBJ2-1, the V gene TRBV28, with 7 bases that match TRBD1. Germline assignment: CDR1 MDHEN and CDR2 SYDVKM. The J segment lost 8 bases and the V segment lost 5 bases, leaving 12 bases of the junction unmatched. The CDR3 has 15 amino acids. The CDR3 region has the DNA TGTGCCAGCAGTCCGGGACAGCGCCCGTTTGATGAGCAGTTCTTC. Encoded protein: CASSPGQRPFDEQFF. The full variable domain, completed using reference TRBV28 and TRBJ2-1, is DVKVTQSSRYLVKRTGEKVFLECVQDMDHENMFWYRQDPGLGLRLIYFSYDVKMKEKGDIPEGYSVSREKKERFSLILESASTNQTSMYLCASSPGQRPFDEQFFGPGTRLTVL.

This clonotype was detected many times. This chain connects TRBV29-1 to TRBJ1-2; the D gene is possibly TRBD1 (6 bases). V shed 4 bases and J shed 7 bases, with 16 bases lying between them. There are 13 residues in the CDR3. Per germline, CDR1 SQVTM and CDR2 ANQGSEA. The CDR3 DNA is TGCAGCGTTGTACAGCCCCTCAGGGGTGGCTACACCTTC. Residues: CSVVQPLRGGYTF. Variable domain in full (rest from reference TRBV29-1 and TRBJ1-2): SAVISQKPSRDICQRGTSLTIQCQVDSQVTMMFWYRQQPGQSLTLIATANQGSEATYESGFVIDKFPISRPNLTFSTLTVSNMSPEDSSIYLCSVVQPLRGGYTFGSGTRLTVV.

This clonotype was seen many times. V gene TRBV7-8 combines with J gene TRBJ2-3; D is perhaps TRBD2 (6 bases). Germline V gives CDR1 SGHVS, CDR2 FQNEAQ. V lost 5 bases to trimming and J lost 0 bases, with 15 bases between them. CDR3 length: 16 amino acids. The CDR3 coding sequence is TGTGCCAGCAGCCCCGGCCGAGCGGGCAGCACAGATACGCAGTATTTT. It translates to CASSPGRAGSTDTQYF.

The chain has TRBV18 and TRBJ2-7, with D possibly TRBD2 on 6 matching bases. Germline V lookup: CDR1 KGHSH, CDR2 LQKENI. This CDR3 comprises 15 residues. The V and J ends lost 5 bases and 2 bases respectively, with 16 bases between them. CDR3 region: CASSSGGFETYEQYF. In nucleotides, the CDR3 is TGTGCCAGCTCAAGTGGGGGGTTCGAGACCTACGAGCAGTACTTC.

V is TRBV27 and J is TRBJ2-1; D is possibly TRBD2 (6 bases). This CDR3 has 15 amino acids. The germline V gene has CDR1 MNHEY and CDR2 SMNVEV (reference sequence). V dropped 5 bases and J dropped 7 bases, with 18 bases sitting between them. The CDR3 DNA sequence: TGTGCCAGCAGTGCTAGCGATGGGTCTTGGAATGAGCAGTTCTTC. Its protein product is CASSASDGSWNEQFF.

This clonotype was picked up many times. V is TRBV12-3 or TRBV12-4 and J is TRBJ1-6; 7 nucleotides match TRBD1. This CDR3 contains 14 residues. The J segment lost 7 bases and the V segment lost 8 bases, leaving 8 bases of the junction unmatched. The chain's CDR3 is CASQFRDRNSPLHF. CDR3 nucleotides: TGTGCCAGCCAGTTCCGGGACAGAAATTCACCCCTCCACTTT.

This clonotype occurred many times. The chain links TRBV29-1 to TRBJ2-7; 7 bases fit TRBD1. The CDR3 length is 13 residues. Trimming at V came to 3 bases and at J to 2 bases, leaving 4 bases not matched to a gene. CDR1 is SQVTM, CDR2 ANQGSEA, per germline. The CDR3 protein is CSVEIGTAYEQYF. The CDR3 DNA follows: TGCAGCGTTGAGATCGGGACAGCCTACGAGCAGTACTTC.

The chain combines TRBV20-1 with TRBJ2-7; D unclear. Trimming pared 2 bases from V and 3 bases from J, leaving 8 bases between. Germline CDR1 and CDR2: DFQATT and SNEGSKA (reference sequence). There are 12 residues in the CDR3. The CDR3 nucleotides are TGCAGTGCTAGACCCTCTAGCTACGAGCAGTACTTC. Its protein is CSARPSSYEQYF.

This clonotype has at least ten counts. The chain recombines TRBV28 with TRBJ1-2; the D gene is possibly TRBD1 (6 bases). This CDR3 has 15 amino acids. Germline V CDR1 and CDR2: MDHEN, SYDVKM. Between the trimmed V and J ends, which lost 3 bases and 0 bases, there was a span of 11 bases. The DNA of the CDR3 is TGTGCCAGCAGTTTCGGGACATACCCTAACTATGGCTACACCTTC. Translated: CASSFGTYPNYGYTF.

There are many counts of this clonotype. The chain's CDR3 is CASSLTLSSYNEQFF. As DNA, the CDR3 is TGCGCCAGCAGCTTGACACTGAGCTCCTACAATGAGCAGTTCTTC. The V call is TRBV5-1, the J call TRBJ2-1, with D unclear. CDR1 and CDR2 from the germline V gene are SGHRS and YFSETQ. This CDR3 has 15 amino acids. The V end lost 1 base, the J end lost 0 bases, and 8 bases lay between the germline ends. Full variable domain (rest looked up from reference TRBV5-1 and TRBJ2-1): KAGVTQTPRYLIKTRGQQVTLSCSPISGHRSVSWYQQTPGQGLQFLFEYFSETQRNKGNFPGRFSGRQFSNSRSEMNVSTLELGDSALYLCASSLTLSSYNEQFFGPGTRLTVL.

The rearrangement joins TRBV12-3 or TRBV12-4 to TRBJ2-1, with 15 bases that match TRBD2. V was clipped by 6 bases and J by 9 bases; unmatched bases: 9. CDR3 length: 16 amino acids. This CDR3 is CASSLRTSGREVEQFF. The CDR3 nucleotides are TGTGCCAGCAGCTTAAGGACTAGCGGGAGGGAGGTTGAGCAGTTCTTC.

This clonotype was observed many times. The V and J genes are TRBV18 and TRBJ1-5, with D unclear. Trimming took off 3 bases at V and 7 bases at J, with 10 bases between the two ends. Germline V gene sequence: CDR1 KGHSH, CDR2 LQKENI. The CDR3 contains 13 residues. The CDR3 region has the DNA TGTGCCAGCTCACCGTTTTCAGGCCAGCCCCAGCATTTT. As protein: CASSPFSGQPQHF.

This clonotype was seen many times. This chain joins TRBV11-2 and TRBJ2-2; D may be TRBD2 (6 bases). The V gene's germline CDR1 is SGHAT and CDR2 FQNNGV. The CDR3 loop spans 17 amino acids. V dropped 3 bases and J dropped 0 bases, with 14 bases sitting between them. CDR3 in DNA: TGTGCCAGCAGCTTTCCCCAGGGAGGAACGAACACCGGGGAGCTGTTTTTT. Translation gives CASSFPQGGTNTGELFF.

This clonotype was observed many times. The rearrangement joins TRBV27 to TRBJ1-4; D is uncertain. The CDR3 loop spans 14 amino acids. Trimming cost V 3 bases and J 7 bases, with 12 bases left between them. Germline-derived CDR1 and CDR2 are MNHEY and SMNVEV (reference sequence). The chain's CDR3 is CASSFGPYGEKLFF. In DNA form, the CDR3 reads TGTGCCAGCAGTTTTGGACCCTATGGTGAAAAACTGTTTTTT.

This clonotype came up a few times. V gene TRBV29-1 combines with J gene TRBJ2-2; 7 nucleotides line up with TRBD1. The CDR3 is made up of 14 amino acids. Germline lookup yields CDR1 SQVTM and CDR2 ANQGSEA. With 4 bases clipped from V and 2 bases from J, the junction kept 4 bases outside the gene matches. CDR3 coding DNA: TGCAGCGTTGGACAGGGCTTCAACACCGGGGAGCTGTTTTTT. Residues: CSVGQGFNTGELFF.

This clonotype was seen ten or more times. This chain joins TRBV2 and TRBJ1-2; 9 positions agree with TRBD1. V shed 1 base, J shed 8 bases, and the junction held 11 bases outside the gene matches. This CDR3 spans 16 amino acids. Germline CDR1 is SNHLY and CDR2 is FYNNEI. The CDR3: CASSEGTGARVRGYTF. CDR3 coding DNA: TGTGCCAGCAGTGAAGGGACAGGGGCACGGGTGCGGGGCTACACCTTC.